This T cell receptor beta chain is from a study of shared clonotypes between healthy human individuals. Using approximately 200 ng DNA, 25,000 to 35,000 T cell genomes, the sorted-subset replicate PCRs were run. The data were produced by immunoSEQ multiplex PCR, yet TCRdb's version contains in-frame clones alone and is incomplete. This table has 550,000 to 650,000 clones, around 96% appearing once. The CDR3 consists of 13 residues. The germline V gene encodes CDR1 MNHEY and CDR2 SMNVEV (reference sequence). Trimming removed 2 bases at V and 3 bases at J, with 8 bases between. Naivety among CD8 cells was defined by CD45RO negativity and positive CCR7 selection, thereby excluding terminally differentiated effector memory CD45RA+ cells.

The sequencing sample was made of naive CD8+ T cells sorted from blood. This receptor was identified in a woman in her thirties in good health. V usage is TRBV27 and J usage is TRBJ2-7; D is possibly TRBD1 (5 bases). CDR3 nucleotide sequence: TGTGCCAGCAGTTTAAACAGGTTCTACGAGCAGTACTTC. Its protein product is CASSLNRFYEQYF.